This T cell receptor beta chain was recovered during a study of STAT3 mutations in large granular lymphocyte leukemia. This CDR3 is built from 17 residues. Looked up from germline, CDR1 is MNHNS and CDR2 is SASEGT. V was trimmed by 3 bases and J by 0 bases, leaving 18 bases between them. This clone was recorded a few times. Antigen: not known. Assay: immunoSEQ multiplex PCR; the TCRdb copy retains only in-frame clones and omits some. Here the sample spans 6,500 to 8,000 clones, roughly 50% being singletons. Study-wide findings and caveats: Every T-cell large granular lymphocyte leukemia patient had at least one immunodominant TCR beta clonotype. Variable sampling intervals and differing treatment regimens complicated linking therapy response to TCR clonal burden changes.

Sequences were obtained from peripheral blood mononuclear cells. The receptor comes from a boy under 18 with T-cell large granular lymphocyte leukemia. Some clones in this sample may be carry-over from other donors' samples. This sequence joins TRBV6-1 and TRBJ2-7; no clear D. CDR3 residues: CASSERPGASYSYEQYF. CDR3 DNA: TGTGCCAGCAGTGAGCGTCCCGGCGCCTCATACTCCTACGAGCAGTACTTC.